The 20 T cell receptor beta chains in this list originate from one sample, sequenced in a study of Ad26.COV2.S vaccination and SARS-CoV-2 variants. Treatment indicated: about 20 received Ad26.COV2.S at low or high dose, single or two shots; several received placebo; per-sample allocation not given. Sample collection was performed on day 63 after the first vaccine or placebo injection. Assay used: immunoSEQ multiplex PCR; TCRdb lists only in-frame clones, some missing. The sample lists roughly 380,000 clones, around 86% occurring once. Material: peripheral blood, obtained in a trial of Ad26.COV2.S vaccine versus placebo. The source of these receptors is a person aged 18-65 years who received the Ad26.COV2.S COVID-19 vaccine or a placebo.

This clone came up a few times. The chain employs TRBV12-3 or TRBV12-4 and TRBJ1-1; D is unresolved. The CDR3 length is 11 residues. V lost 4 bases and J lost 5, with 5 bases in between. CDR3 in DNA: TGTGCCAGCAGTTGGGCGACTGAAGCTTTCTTT. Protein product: CASSWATEAFF.

DNA for the CDR3: TGTGCCAGCAGCCCAACTGGAAACACCATATATTTT. Residues: CASSPTGNTIYF. The chain is built from TRBV7-2 and TRBJ1-3, with unresolved D. Germline-derived CDR1 and CDR2 are SGHTA and FQGNSA. The V end was cut by 5 bases, the J end by 2 bases, with 4 bases between. The CDR3 is 12 amino acids.

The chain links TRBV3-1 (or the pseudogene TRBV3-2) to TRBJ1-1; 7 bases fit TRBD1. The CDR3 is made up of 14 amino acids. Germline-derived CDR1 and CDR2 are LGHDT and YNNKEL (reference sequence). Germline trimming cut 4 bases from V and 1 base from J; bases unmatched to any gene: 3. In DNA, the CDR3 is TGTGCCAGCAGCCGAAGGACAGGGAACACTGAAGCTTTCTTT. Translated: CASSRRTGNTEAFF.

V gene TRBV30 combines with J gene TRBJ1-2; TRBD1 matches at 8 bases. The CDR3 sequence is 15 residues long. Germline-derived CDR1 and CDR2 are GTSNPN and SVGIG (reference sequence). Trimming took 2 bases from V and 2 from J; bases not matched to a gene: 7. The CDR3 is CAWSPPGQANYGYTF. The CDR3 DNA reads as TGTGCCTGGAGTCCTCCGGGACAGGCCAACTATGGCTACACCTTC.

The CDR3 region is CASSLEVGQGKGYTF. CDR3 in DNA: TGTGCCAGCAGCTTAGAAGTGGGACAGGGGAAAGGCTACACCTTC. The chain joins TRBV7-2 to TRBJ1-2; 10 bases fit TRBD1. Looked up from germline, CDR1 is SGHTA and CDR2 is FQGNSA. J gave up 8 bases and V 1 base, and 7 bases lay outside the gene matches. The CDR3 is made up of 15 amino acids.

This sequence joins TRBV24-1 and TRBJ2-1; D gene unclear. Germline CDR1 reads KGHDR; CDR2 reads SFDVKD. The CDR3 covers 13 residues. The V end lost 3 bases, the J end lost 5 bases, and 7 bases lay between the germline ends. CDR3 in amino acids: CATSDIRHNEQFF. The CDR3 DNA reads TGTGCCACCAGTGATATCCGACACAATGAGCAGTTCTTC.

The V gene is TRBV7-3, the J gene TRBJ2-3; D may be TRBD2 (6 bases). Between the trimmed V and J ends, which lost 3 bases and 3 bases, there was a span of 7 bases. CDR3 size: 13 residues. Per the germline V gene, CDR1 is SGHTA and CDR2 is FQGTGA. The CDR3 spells CASSFGGTDTQYF. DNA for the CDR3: TGTGCCAGCAGCTTTGGAGGGACAGATACGCAGTATTTT. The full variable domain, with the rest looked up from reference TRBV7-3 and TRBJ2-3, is GAGVSQTPSNKVTEKGKYVELRCDPISGHTALYWYRQSLGQGPEFLIYFQGTGAADDSGLPNDRFFAVRPEGSVSTLKIQRTERGDSAVYLCASSFGGTDTQYFGPGTRLTVL.

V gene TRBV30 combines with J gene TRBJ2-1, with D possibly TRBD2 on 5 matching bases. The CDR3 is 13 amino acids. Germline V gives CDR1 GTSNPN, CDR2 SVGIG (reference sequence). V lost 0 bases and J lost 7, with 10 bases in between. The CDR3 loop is CAWSVGLPNEQFF. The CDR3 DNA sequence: TGTGCCTGGAGTGTTGGACTCCCGAATGAGCAGTTCTTC.

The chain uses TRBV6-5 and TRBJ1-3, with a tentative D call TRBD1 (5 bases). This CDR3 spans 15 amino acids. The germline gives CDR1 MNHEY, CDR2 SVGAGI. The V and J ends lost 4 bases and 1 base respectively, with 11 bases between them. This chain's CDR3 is CASSLTAKSGNTIYF. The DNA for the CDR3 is TGTGCCAGCAGTTTGACAGCTAAATCTGGAAACACCATATATTTT.

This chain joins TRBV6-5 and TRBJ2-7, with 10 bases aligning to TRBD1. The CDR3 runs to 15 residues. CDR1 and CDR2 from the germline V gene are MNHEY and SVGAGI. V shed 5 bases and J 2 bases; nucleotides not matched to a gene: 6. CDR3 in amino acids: CASSPADRGTYEQYF. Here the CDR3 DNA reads TGTGCCAGCAGTCCGGCGGACAGGGGGACCTACGAGCAGTACTTC.

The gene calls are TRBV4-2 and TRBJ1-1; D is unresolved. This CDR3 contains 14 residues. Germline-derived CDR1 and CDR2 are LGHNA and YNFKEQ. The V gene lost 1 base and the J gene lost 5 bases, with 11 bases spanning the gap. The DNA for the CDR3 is TGTGCCAGCAGCCAAGTGGGTCGTGGGACTGAAGCTTTCTTT. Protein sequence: CASSQVGRGTEAFF.

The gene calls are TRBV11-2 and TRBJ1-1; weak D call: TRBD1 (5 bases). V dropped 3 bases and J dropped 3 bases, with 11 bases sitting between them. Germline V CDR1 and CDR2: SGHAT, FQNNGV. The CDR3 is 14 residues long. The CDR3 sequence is CASSFGRADTEAFF. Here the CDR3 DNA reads TGTGCCAGCAGCTTCGGCAGGGCGGACACTGAAGCTTTCTTT. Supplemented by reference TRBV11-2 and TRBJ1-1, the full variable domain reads EAGVAQSPRYKIIEKRQSVAFWCNPISGHATLYWYQQILGQGPKLLIQFQNNGVVDDSQLPKDRFSAERLKGVDSTLKIQPAKLEDSAVYLCASSFGRADTEAFFGQGTRLTVV.

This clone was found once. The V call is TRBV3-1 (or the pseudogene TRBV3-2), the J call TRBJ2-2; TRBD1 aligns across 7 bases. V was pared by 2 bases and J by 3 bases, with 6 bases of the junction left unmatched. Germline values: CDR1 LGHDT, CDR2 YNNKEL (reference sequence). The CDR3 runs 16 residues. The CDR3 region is CASSQYWTGDTGELFF. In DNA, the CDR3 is TGTGCCAGCAGCCAATATTGGACAGGAGACACCGGGGAGCTGTTTTTT.

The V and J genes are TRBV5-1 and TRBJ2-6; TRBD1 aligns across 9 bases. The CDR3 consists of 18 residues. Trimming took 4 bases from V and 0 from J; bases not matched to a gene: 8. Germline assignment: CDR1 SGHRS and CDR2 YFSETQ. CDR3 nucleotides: TGCGCCAGCAGCGACCCGGGACAGGGTCTCTCTGGGGCCAACGTCCTGACTTTC. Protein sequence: CASSDPGQGLSGANVLTF.

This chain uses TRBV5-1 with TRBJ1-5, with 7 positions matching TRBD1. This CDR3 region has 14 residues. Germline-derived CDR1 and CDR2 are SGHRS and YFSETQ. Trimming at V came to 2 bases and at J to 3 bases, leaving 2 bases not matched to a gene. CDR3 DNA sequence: TGCGCCAGCAGCTTAACAGGGGTCAATCAGCCCCAGCATTTT. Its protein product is CASSLTGVNQPQHF.

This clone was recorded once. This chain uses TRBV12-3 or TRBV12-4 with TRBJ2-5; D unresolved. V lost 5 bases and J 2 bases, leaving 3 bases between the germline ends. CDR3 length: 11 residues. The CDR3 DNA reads TGTGCCAGCAGTCAGCAAGAGACCCAGTACTTC. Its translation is CASSQQETQYF.

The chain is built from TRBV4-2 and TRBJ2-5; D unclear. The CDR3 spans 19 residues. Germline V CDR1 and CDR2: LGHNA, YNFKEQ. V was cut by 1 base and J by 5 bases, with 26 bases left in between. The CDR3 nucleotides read TGTGCCAGCAGCCAAGTGCTTTCCAGCGACCCTGCCATGGCGGAGACCCAGTACTTC. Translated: CASSQVLSSDPAMAETQYF.

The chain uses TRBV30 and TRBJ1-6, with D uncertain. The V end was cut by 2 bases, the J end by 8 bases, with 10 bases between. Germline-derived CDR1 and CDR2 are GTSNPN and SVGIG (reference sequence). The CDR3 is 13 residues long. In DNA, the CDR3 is TGTGCCTGGAGTCGGCAGTGGGATTCACCCCTCCACTTT. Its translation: CAWSRQWDSPLHF.

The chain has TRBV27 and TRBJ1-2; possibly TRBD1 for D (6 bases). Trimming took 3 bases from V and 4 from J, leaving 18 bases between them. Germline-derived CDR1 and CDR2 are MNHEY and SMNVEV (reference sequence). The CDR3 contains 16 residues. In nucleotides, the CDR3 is TGTGCCAGCAGTTTCCAGAACTCGGGGGCGGTCTATGGCTACACCTTC. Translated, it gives CASSFQNSGAVYGYTF.

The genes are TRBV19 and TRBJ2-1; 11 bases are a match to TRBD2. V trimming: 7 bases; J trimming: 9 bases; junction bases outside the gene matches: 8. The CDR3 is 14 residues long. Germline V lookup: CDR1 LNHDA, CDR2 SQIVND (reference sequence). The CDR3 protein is CASKITGTSGEQFF. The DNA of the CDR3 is TGTGCCAGTAAAATAACCGGGACTAGCGGTGAGCAGTTCTTC. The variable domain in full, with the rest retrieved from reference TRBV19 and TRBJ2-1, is DGGITQSPKYLFRKEGQNVTLSCEQNLNHDAMYWYRQDPGQGLRLIYYSQIVNDFQKGDIAEGYSVSREKKESFPLTVTSAQKNPTAFYLCASKITGTSGEQFFGPGTRLTVL.